The 29 T cell receptor beta chains in this list originate from one sample, sequenced in a study of blood T cell repertoires in COVID-19. Clones were read by immunoSEQ multiplex PCR, and TCRdb kept only the in-frame ones, dropping some. Among about 160,000 clones listed, approximately 86% were seen once. The material sequenced was peripheral blood. These receptors came from a man aged 60 to 75 who had recovered from COVID-19.

V usage is TRBV29-1 and J usage is TRBJ1-1; D unclear. Trimming stripped 7 bases from V and 3 bases from J, with 15 bases between. Germline V gene data show CDR1 as SQVTM and CDR2 as ANQGSEA. This CDR3 spans 13 amino acids. The CDR3 region is CSGSADGDTEAFF. The CDR3 coding sequence is TGCAGCGGGTCGGCGGACGGGGACACTGAAGCTTTCTTT. Using reference TRBV29-1 and TRBJ1-1 for the parts outside the CDR3, the full variable domain is SAVISQKPSRDICQRGTSLTIQCQVDSQVTMMFWYRQQPGQSLTLIATANQGSEATYESGFVIDKFPISRPNLTFSTLTVSNMSPEDSSIYLCSGSADGDTEAFFGQGTRLTVV.

V is TRBV5-4 and J is TRBJ1-1; 8 bases are shared with TRBD1. The V and J ends lost 4 bases and 3 bases, in that order; junction bases with no gene match: 8. The CDR3 runs 15 residues. The germline V gene has CDR1 SGHNT and CDR2 YYREEE (reference sequence). CDR3 nucleotide sequence: TGTGCCAGCAGCGTGGCCGGGACAGGCTACACTGAAGCTTTCTTT. Translating gives CASSVAGTGYTEAFF.

The chain links TRBV28 to TRBJ1-2; D perhaps matches TRBD1 (5 bases). Germline V gives CDR1 MDHEN, CDR2 SYDVKM. V dropped 3 bases and J dropped 4 bases, with 9 bases sitting between them. CDR3 size: 13 residues. This CDR3 is CASSLQGPYGYTF. In DNA form, the CDR3 reads TGTGCCAGCAGTTTGCAGGGCCCCTATGGCTACACCTTC.

This clone was seen a single time. This chain uses TRBV24-1 with TRBJ2-1; 10 nucleotides agree with TRBD2. The trim removed 7 bases at V and 3 bases at J, leaving 5 bases unmatched. The CDR3 runs to 15 residues. Germline V lookup: CDR1 KGHDR, CDR2 SFDVKD. CDR3 loop: CATRSGGEGYNEQFF. The CDR3 DNA sequence: TGTGCCACCAGGAGCGGGGGGGAAGGCTACAATGAGCAGTTCTTC.

The chain recombines TRBV10-3 with TRBJ2-7; D gene uncertain. The CDR3 contains 14 residues. From germline, CDR1 is ENHRY and CDR2 SYGVKD. V was trimmed by 5 bases and J by 0 bases, leaving 11 bases between them. The CDR3 DNA sequence: TGTGCCATCAGTAATTCGGCAGGCTCCTACGAGCAGTACTTC. Amino acid sequence: CAISNSAGSYEQYF.

The chain uses TRBV12-3 or TRBV12-4 and TRBJ1-1; 7 positions match TRBD1. The CDR3 runs 13 residues. V lost 8 bases, J lost 1 base, and 4 bases stayed unmatched. The CDR3 DNA reads as TGTGCCAGCTCGGACAGGTCGAACACTGAAGCTTTCTTT. It codes for CASSDRSNTEAFF.

J is TRBJ1-2 and V is TRBV12-3 or TRBV12-4; D remains unclear. The ends were cut back, 6 bases at V and 3 bases at J, with 11 bases in the middle. The CDR3 is 13 residues long. CDR3: CASSTVEHYGYTF. For the CDR3, the DNA is TGTGCCAGCAGCACGGTGGAGCACTATGGCTACACCTTC.

The rearrangement uses TRBV19 and TRBJ2-6; D is possibly TRBD2 (5 bases). V was cut by 8 bases and J by 2 bases, with 7 bases left in between. CDR3 length: 13 amino acids. The V gene's germline CDR1 is LNHDA and CDR2 SQIVND (reference sequence). In nucleotides, the CDR3 is TGTGCCAGTGGGAGAACTGGGGCCAACGTCCTGACTTTC. Its translation: CASGRTGANVLTF.

The V call is TRBV6-5, the J call TRBJ1-5; a weak D match, TRBD1 (5 bases). Germline CDR1 and CDR2: MNHEY and SVGAGI. CDR3 length: 15 residues. Trimming removed 4 bases at V and 5 bases at J, with 15 bases between. CDR3 residues: CASSWNGRVDQPQHF. Written as DNA, the CDR3 is TGTGCCAGCAGTTGGAACGGCAGGGTAGATCAGCCCCAGCATTTT.

The chain employs TRBV4-1 and TRBJ2-7, with TRBD1 matching over 9 bases. The CDR3 contains 17 residues. CDR1 and CDR2 (germline): MGHRA, YSYEKL. V lost 4 bases, J lost 1 base, and 11 bases stayed unmatched. The CDR3: CASSLLLRGTGSYEQYF. The CDR3 nucleotides are TGCGCCAGCAGCCTGTTGCTCCGGGGGACAGGGTCCTACGAGCAGTACTTC.

The chain has TRBV7-9 and TRBJ2-1, with D unclear. This CDR3 has 12 residues. CDR1 is SEHNR, CDR2 FQNEAQ, per germline (reference sequence). Trimming cost V 5 bases and J 7 bases, with 9 bases left between them. CDR3 sequence reads: CASSPSVNEQFF. The CDR3 DNA sequence: TGTGCCAGCAGCCCGTCGGTTAATGAGCAGTTCTTC.

This clone was found a few times. The gene calls are TRBV7-3 and TRBJ2-5; D perhaps matches TRBD2 (5 bases). The V end was cut by 0 bases, the J end by 0 bases, with 14 bases between. Germline V CDR1 and CDR2: SGHTA, FQGTGA. The CDR3 extends over 17 amino acids. CDR3 sequence: CASSLTGNPTYQETQYF. The CDR3 DNA follows: TGTGCCAGCAGCTTAACCGGGAACCCAACCTACCAAGAGACCCAGTACTTC.

The chain links TRBV2 to TRBJ1-5; D possibly corresponds to TRBD1 (6 bases). Germline V gene lookup returns CDR1 SNHLY and CDR2 FYNNEI. The V and J ends lost 3 bases and 1 base respectively, with 10 bases between them. CDR3 size: 15 residues. The CDR3 loop reads CASSDRGLSNQPQHF. The CDR3 region has the DNA TGTGCCAGCAGTGATAGGGGGTTGAGCAATCAGCCCCAGCATTTT.

V gene TRBV4-2 combines with J gene TRBJ1-2; D is unresolved. The length of the CDR3 is 14 residues. Trimming left V 3 bases short and J 1 base short, with 9 bases between. The germline gives CDR1 LGHNA, CDR2 YNFKEQ. Here the CDR3 reads CASSQEGGNYGYTF. CDR3 sequence (DNA): TGTGCCAGCAGCCAGGAAGGAGGTAACTATGGCTACACCTTC.

Here the CDR3 DNA reads TGTGCCAGCAGTCGACTGGGCACAGATACGCAGTATTTT. This gives the protein CASSRLGTDTQYF. J is TRBJ2-3 and V is TRBV5-6, with D unclear. V was clipped by 5 bases and J by 1 base, with 8 bases between them. Germline V lookup: CDR1 SGHDT, CDR2 YYEEEE. The CDR3 length is 13 residues.

J is TRBJ2-7 and V is TRBV27; the match to TRBD1 covers 8 bases. The V and J ends lost 6 bases and 3 bases, in that order; junction bases with no gene match: 7. The CDR3 consists of 14 residues. Looked up from germline, CDR1 is MNHEY and CDR2 is SMNVEV (reference sequence). The CDR3 coding sequence is TGTGCCAGCAGCTTTTTAGGACAGGGCTACGAGCAGTACTTC. Translating it yields CASSFLGQGYEQYF.

The chain combines TRBV12-3 or TRBV12-4 with TRBJ2-2; tentatively, D is TRBD1 (6 bases). Trimming removed 5 bases at V and 6 bases at J, with 7 bases between. CDR3 length equals 12 residues. CDR3 protein: CASSNRAGELFF. In DNA, the CDR3 is TGTGCCAGCAGTAACAGGGCCGGGGAGCTGTTTTTT.

A few counts support this clone. This chain links TRBV25-1 with TRBJ2-7, with 7 bases lining up with TRBD1. Germline-derived CDR1 and CDR2 are MGHDK and SYGVNS. The V segment lost 2 bases and the J segment 9 bases; nucleotides outside the gene matches: 7. There are 13 residues in the CDR3. The CDR3 region is CASSEGGQSGQYF. As DNA, the CDR3 is TGTGCCAGCAGTGAAGGGGGACAGTCGGGGCAGTACTTC.

V gene TRBV6-5 combines with J gene TRBJ1-2, with unresolved D. The germline V and J ends were trimmed by 4 bases and 4 bases, with 10 bases remaining between them. CDR1 and CDR2 (germline): MNHEY, SVGAGI. The CDR3 spans 13 residues. CDR3 DNA: TGTGCCAGCAGTTCGGCGGGCGGCTATGGCTACACCTTC. It is translated as CASSSAGGYGYTF.

This chain uses TRBV6-1 with TRBJ1-2, with 9 positions matching TRBD1. The CDR3 spans 13 residues. Germline assignment: CDR1 MNHNS and CDR2 SASEGT. The V and J ends lost 3 bases and 5 bases, in that order; junction bases with no gene match: 1. The CDR3 loop reads CASSEGTGYGYTF. CDR3 sequence (DNA): TGTGCCAGCAGTGAGGGGACAGGGTATGGCTACACCTTC.

The chain carries TRBV30 and TRBJ1-3; D ambiguous. Germline V lookup: CDR1 GTSNPN, CDR2 SVGIG (reference sequence). Trimming pared 0 bases from V and 0 bases from J, leaving 3 bases between. CDR3 size: 13 residues. The CDR3 sequence is CAWSVYSGNTIYF. The CDR3 coding sequence is TGTGCCTGGAGTGTATACTCTGGAAACACCATATATTTT.

This sequence joins TRBV5-1 and TRBJ2-3, with D tentatively TRBD1 (5 bases). V lost 0 bases to trimming and J lost 2 bases, with 10 bases between them. Germline values: CDR1 SGHRS, CDR2 YFSETQ. The CDR3 loop spans 15 amino acids. This CDR3 reads CASSLEATATDTQYF. The CDR3 bases are TGCGCCAGCAGCTTGGAGGCGACAGCCACAGATACGCAGTATTTT.

The rearrangement joins TRBV3-1 (or the pseudogene TRBV3-2) to TRBJ1-2; D remains ambiguous. V lost 1 base and J 4 bases, leaving 13 bases between the germline ends. Germline values: CDR1 LGHDT, CDR2 YNNKEL (reference sequence). The CDR3 runs to 15 residues. CDR3 in amino acids: CASSQARGSVYGYTF. CDR3 coding DNA: TGTGCCAGCAGCCAAGCTCGGGGTAGCGTCTATGGCTACACCTTC.

The chain recombines TRBV5-6 with TRBJ1-2; no definite D call. Germline lookup yields CDR1 SGHDT and CDR2 YYEEEE. The CDR3 totals 14 residues. V was trimmed by 0 bases and J by 4 bases, leaving 10 bases between them. The CDR3 protein is CASSLAGRGYGYTF. CDR3 DNA sequence: TGTGCCAGCAGCTTGGCCGGGAGAGGCTATGGCTACACCTTC.

This sequence joins TRBV29-1 and TRBJ1-1; no reliable D call. The CDR3 consists of 12 residues. Trimming stripped 6 bases from V and 4 bases from J, with 12 bases between. Germline V CDR1 and CDR2: SQVTM, ANQGSEA. The CDR3 sequence: CSVTSRGTEAFF. The CDR3, as DNA: TGCAGCGTCACCTCGAGAGGCACTGAAGCTTTCTTT.

This clone occurred a few times. The V and J genes are TRBV2 and TRBJ2-5; tentatively, D is TRBD2 (6 bases). Trimming cost V 8 bases and J 5 bases, with 27 bases left between them. The CDR3 consists of 17 residues. CDR1 and CDR2 from the germline V gene are SNHLY and FYNNEI. The CDR3 is CASQMMGVAGAGETQYF. In nucleotides, the CDR3 is TGTGCCAGCCAAATGATGGGGGTAGCTGGTGCGGGGGAGACCCAGTACTTC.

This chain joins TRBV12-3 or TRBV12-4 and TRBJ2-1, with D possibly matching TRBD2 (5 bases). Trimming took off 6 bases at V and 4 bases at J, with 10 bases between the two ends. The CDR3 has 13 residues. CDR3 in amino acids: CASSRGSYNEQFF. CDR3 bases: TGTGCCAGCAGCCGAGGGTCGTACAATGAGCAGTTCTTC.

The rearrangement uses TRBV10-3 and TRBJ1-1, with 7 bases lining up with TRBD1. This CDR3 is built from 13 residues. Germline V lookup: CDR1 ENHRY, CDR2 SYGVKD. After removal of 7 bases from V and 1 base from J, the junction contained 3 bases not matched to a gene. The CDR3 region is CAITSGGNTEAFF. The CDR3 DNA is TGTGCCATCACCTCAGGGGGGAACACTGAAGCTTTCTTT.

The rearrangement joins TRBV27 to TRBJ2-7; tentative D call: TRBD1 (5 bases). Germline loops: CDR1 MNHEY, CDR2 SMNVEV (reference sequence). With 6 bases removed from V and 2 bases from J, the gap between germline ends came to 11 bases. The CDR3 length is 13 residues. CDR3 sequence (DNA): TGTGCCAGCAGCGGTACAGGTCCCTACGAGCAGTACTTC. Protein: CASSGTGPYEQYF.